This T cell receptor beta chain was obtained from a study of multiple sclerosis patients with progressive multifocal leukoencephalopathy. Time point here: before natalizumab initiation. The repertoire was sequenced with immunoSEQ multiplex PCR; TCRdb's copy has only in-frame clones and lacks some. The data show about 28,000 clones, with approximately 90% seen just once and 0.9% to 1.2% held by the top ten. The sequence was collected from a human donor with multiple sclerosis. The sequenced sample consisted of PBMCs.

CDR3 DNA sequence: TGCGCCAGCAGTTACGACAGGGGGACGAAAGGCTACACCTTC. This translates into CASSYDRGTKGYTF. The chain carries TRBV5-1 and TRBJ1-2; 9 bases agree with TRBD1. Germline loops: CDR1 SGHRS, CDR2 YFSETQ. V trimming: 5 bases; J trimming: 8 bases; junction bases outside the gene matches: 10. This CDR3 contains 14 residues.